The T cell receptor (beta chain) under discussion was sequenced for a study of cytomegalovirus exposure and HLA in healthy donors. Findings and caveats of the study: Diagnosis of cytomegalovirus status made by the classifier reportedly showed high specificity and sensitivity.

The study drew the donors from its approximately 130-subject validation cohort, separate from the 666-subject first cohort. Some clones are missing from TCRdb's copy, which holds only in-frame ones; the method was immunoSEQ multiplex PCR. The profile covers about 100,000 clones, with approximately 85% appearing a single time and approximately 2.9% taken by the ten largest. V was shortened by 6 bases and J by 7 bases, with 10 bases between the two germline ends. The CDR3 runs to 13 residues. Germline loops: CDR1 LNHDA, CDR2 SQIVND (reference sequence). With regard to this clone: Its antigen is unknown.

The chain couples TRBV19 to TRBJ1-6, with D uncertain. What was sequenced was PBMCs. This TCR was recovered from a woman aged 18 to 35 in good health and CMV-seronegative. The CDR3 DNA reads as TGTGCCAGTAGCTCGGGTGGCAATTCACCCCTCCACTTT. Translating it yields CASSSGGNSPLHF. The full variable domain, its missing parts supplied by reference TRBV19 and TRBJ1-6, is DGGITQSPKYLFRKEGQNVTLSCEQNLNHDAMYWYRQDPGQGLRLIYYSQIVNDFQKGDIAEGYSVSREKKESFPLTVTSAQKNPTAFYLCASSSGGNSPLHFGNGTRLTVT.